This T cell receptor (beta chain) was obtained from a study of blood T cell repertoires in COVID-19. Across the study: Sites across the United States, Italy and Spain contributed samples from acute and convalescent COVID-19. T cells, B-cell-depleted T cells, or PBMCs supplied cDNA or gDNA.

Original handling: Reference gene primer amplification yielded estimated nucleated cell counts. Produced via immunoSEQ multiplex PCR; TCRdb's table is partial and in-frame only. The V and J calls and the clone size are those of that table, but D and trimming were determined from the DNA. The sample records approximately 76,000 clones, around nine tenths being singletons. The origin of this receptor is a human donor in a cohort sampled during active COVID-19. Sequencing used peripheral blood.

The CDR3 protein is CASSERGVYEQYF. CDR3 DNA: TGTGCCAGCAGTGAACGGGGGGTCTACGAGCAGTACTTC. The chain joins TRBV2 to TRBJ2-7; 7 nucleotides line up with TRBD2. Trimming took 2 bases from V and 3 from J; bases not matched to a gene: 1. The germline V gene encodes CDR1 SNHLY and CDR2 FYNNEI. The CDR3 consists of 13 residues.